A single sample gave rise to the 18 T cell receptor beta chains below, sequenced in a study of radiation and T cells in renal cell carcinoma. Time point meaning: blood 4 weeks post-SBRT, at nephrectomy. The treatment was: 15 Gy SBRT to primary tumor, nephrectomy 4 weeks later. TCRdb's table, derived via immunoSEQ multiplex PCR, lists solely in-frame clones and lacks some. The sample includes around 77,000 clones, approximately 82% of them seen just once. Material: blood, obtained from a patient whose treatment included radiotherapy and nephrectomy. The receptors shown here come from a woman between 55 and 75 years old with renal cell carcinoma.

Concerning this clone itself: An end of the junction does not agree with germline; a read error may underlie this. J is TRBJ2-5 and V is TRBV7-7; 10 bases match TRBD2. The CDR3 contains 16 residues. From germline, CDR1 is SSHAT and CDR2 FNYEAQ (reference sequence). Here the CDR3 DNA reads TGTGCTAGCAGCGAGGCTAGCGGGGGCTCGGGTGAGACCCAGTACTTC. Its translation is CASSEASGGSGETQYF.

The V gene is TRBV7-2, the J gene TRBJ1-2; D unresolved. Trimming cost V 5 bases and J 2 bases, with 12 bases left between them. Looked up from germline, CDR1 is SGHTA and CDR2 is FQGNSA. The CDR3 has 14 amino acids. The CDR3 DNA reads TGTGCCAGCAGCGATACTCAGAGAAACTATGGCTACACCTTC. Its translation is CASSDTQRNYGYTF.

This clone came up a few times. This chain uses TRBV7-9 with TRBJ2-2, with D maybe TRBD1 (5 bases). Germline assignment: CDR1 SEHNR and CDR2 FQNEAQ (reference sequence). Trimming pared 2 bases from V and 6 bases from J, leaving 22 bases between. CDR3 length equals 18 residues. This CDR3 reads CASSLTLRLGTRAGELFF. The CDR3 nucleotides are TGTGCCAGCAGCTTAACTCTTAGATTGGGAACCAGGGCCGGGGAGCTGTTTTTT. The full variable domain, completed using reference TRBV7-9 and TRBJ2-2, is DTGVSQNPRHKITKRGQNVTFRCDPISEHNRLYWYRQTLGQGPEFLTYFQNEAQLEKSRLLSDRFSAERPKGSFSTLEIQRTEQGDSAMYLCASSLTLRLGTRAGELFFGEGSRLTVL.

A note on this clone: One junction end does not reproduce the germline sequence, and a read error may be involved. This rearrangement joins TRBV7-7 to TRBJ2-3; D possibly corresponds to TRBD2 (5 bases). The CDR3 sequence is 14 residues long. Germline V gene data show CDR1 as SSHAT and CDR2 as FNYEAQ (reference sequence). The CDR3 here is CASSLAPAGDTQYF. For the CDR3, the DNA is TGTGCTAGCAGCTTAGCCCCCGCGGGAGATACGCAGTATTTT.

The table lists this clone with a few counts. The chain recombines TRBV5-6 with TRBJ1-2, with TRBD1 identical over 9 bases. The CDR3 sequence is 14 residues long. The V gene end was trimmed by 3 bases and the J gene end by 8 bases; junction bases not matched to a gene: 8. CDR1 and CDR2 (germline): SGHDT, YYEEEE. As DNA, the CDR3 is TGTGCCAGCAGCTGGGGATACAGGGGGCCGGGCTACACCTTC. Amino acid sequence: CASSWGYRGPGYTF. The full variable domain, its missing parts supplied by reference TRBV5-6 and TRBJ1-2, is DAGVTQSPTHLIKTRGQQVTLRCSPKSGHDTVSWYQQALGQGPQFIFQYYEEEERQRGNFPDRFSGHQFPNYSSELNVNALLLGDSALYLCASSWGYRGPGYTFGSGTRLTVV.

V and J are TRBV7-6 and TRBJ2-7, with D possibly matching TRBD1 (6 bases). Germline loops: CDR1 SGHVS, CDR2 FNYEAQ. This CDR3 has 15 amino acids. Trimming stripped 5 bases from V and 4 bases from J, with 18 bases between. CDR3 sequence (DNA): TGTGCCAGCAGCCAAACCTCTGGGGGCGATTACGAGCAGTACTTC. Translating gives CASSQTSGGDYEQYF.

The chain employs TRBV28 and TRBJ1-2; D is unresolved. Germline V gene data show CDR1 as MDHEN and CDR2 as SYDVKM. The ends were cut back, 8 bases at V and 0 bases at J, with 10 bases in the middle. CDR3 length: 13 amino acids. The CDR3 region has the DNA TGTGCCAGCCGGACGGCCACTAACTATGGCTACACCTTC. Translating it yields CASRTATNYGYTF.

This clone has more than one count but fewer than ten. The rearrangement links TRBV28 to TRBJ1-2, with D maybe TRBD1 (5 bases). Trimming cost V 6 bases and J 1 base, with 18 bases left between them. This CDR3 region has 16 residues. Germline V gene lookup returns CDR1 MDHEN and CDR2 SYDVKM. As DNA, the CDR3 is TGTGCCAGCAGCCCCAGTTGGCGGGGGAATAACTATGGCTACACCTTC. The encoded protein is CASSPSWRGNNYGYTF.

This rearrangement joins TRBV7-9 to TRBJ2-7, with D unresolved. Deletions cut 3 bases from V and 2 bases from J, with 11 bases between. CDR3 length: 14 amino acids. Germline V gene data show CDR1 as SEHNR and CDR2 as FQNEAQ (reference sequence). CDR3 DNA sequence: TGTGCCAGCAGCTTCGGAGCAGGACCCTACGAGCAGTACTTC. It specifies CASSFGAGPYEQYF.

The J gene is TRBJ1-2, the V gene TRBV7-3; D possibly corresponds to TRBD1 (5 bases). V gave up 5 bases and J gave up 7 bases, with 14 bases separating them. Germline lookup yields CDR1 SGHTA and CDR2 FQGTGA. The CDR3 spans 13 residues. The CDR3 reads CASSASNQGGYTF. Here the CDR3 DNA reads TGTGCCAGCAGCGCCTCAAACCAGGGTGGCTACACCTTC.

The V gene is TRBV15, the J gene TRBJ2-1; D not certain. This CDR3 is built from 13 residues. Germline V lookup: CDR1 LNHNV, CDR2 YYDKDF (reference sequence). Trimming cost V 1 base and J 5 bases, with 6 bases left between them. The CDR3 is CATSRGVNNEQFF. For the CDR3, the DNA is TGTGCCACCAGCAGAGGGGTCAACAATGAGCAGTTCTTC.

The chain is built from TRBV5-5 and TRBJ2-3, with D maybe TRBD1 (5 bases). V was pared by 3 bases and J by 0 bases, with 14 bases between. CDR3 size: 16 residues. The V gene's germline CDR1 is SGHKS and CDR2 YYEKEE (reference sequence). The CDR3 is CASSSDPDTSTDTQYF. CDR3 coding DNA: TGTGCCAGCAGCTCCGACCCGGACACAAGCACAGATACGCAGTATTTT.

This chain connects TRBV9 to TRBJ2-1; 8 bases match TRBD2. The CDR3 contains 16 residues. After removal of 2 bases from V and 7 bases from J, the junction contained 11 bases not matched to a gene. CDR1 and CDR2 from the germline V gene are SGDLS and YYNGEE. This chain's CDR3 is CASSVSGTRGLNEQFF. The CDR3 DNA follows: TGTGCCAGCAGCGTCTCCGGGACTAGGGGACTTAATGAGCAGTTCTTC. The whole variable domain, filled in from reference TRBV9 and TRBJ2-1, reads DSGVTQTPKHLITATGQRVTLRCSPRSGDLSVYWYQQSLDQGLQFLIQYYNGEERAKGNILERFSAQQFPDLHSELNLSSLELGDSALYFCASSVSGTRGLNEQFFGPGTRLTVL.

The CDR3 nucleotides are TGTGCCAGCAGCCAAGATCAGGGAAGCGGGAGCTACGAGCAGTACTTC. Protein: CASSQDQGSGSYEQYF. This chain uses TRBV4-2 with TRBJ2-7; 8 nucleotides match TRBD2. Germline V gene sequence: CDR1 LGHNA, CDR2 YNFKEQ. V lost 0 bases to trimming and J lost 3 bases; unmatched junction nucleotides: 7. The CDR3 length is 16 residues.

V and J are TRBV5-4 and TRBJ2-7; D not certain. The germline CDR1 and CDR2 sequences are SGHNT and YYREEE (reference sequence). V was clipped by 2 bases and J by 6 bases, with 12 bases between them. The CDR3 consists of 13 residues. The CDR3, as DNA: TGTGCCAGCAGCTTTCCCAGGTCGGGCGAGCAGTACTTC. This sequence encodes CASSFPRSGEQYF.

DNA of the CDR3: TGTGCCAGCAGCCTTTTTGCCGGGGGCGTGGGAGATACGCAGTATTTT. This gives the protein CASSLFAGGVGDTQYF. The chain employs TRBV7-8 and TRBJ2-3; D is perhaps TRBD1 or TRBD2 (6 bases each). CDR3 length equals 16 residues. The V end was cut by 5 bases, the J end by 5 bases, with 20 bases between. The germline CDR1 and CDR2 sequences are SGHVS and FQNEAQ.

This clone was detected only a few times. The chain combines TRBV4-1 with TRBJ1-3; D remains ambiguous. The CDR3 is 14 amino acids. Trimming cost V 1 base and J 2 bases, with 6 bases left between them. Germline V gene lookup returns CDR1 MGHRA and CDR2 YSYEKL. The CDR3 sequence is CASSQVRTGNTIYF. As DNA, the CDR3 is TGCGCCAGCAGCCAAGTCAGGACTGGAAACACCATATATTTT.

This clone was detected only once. V usage is TRBV7-9 and J usage is TRBJ1-3; TRBD1 matches 7 bases. The J segment lost 0 bases and the V segment lost 6 bases, leaving 5 bases of the junction unmatched. Germline loops: CDR1 SEHNR, CDR2 FQNEAQ (reference sequence). The CDR3 consists of 15 residues. CDR3 coding DNA: TGTGCCAGCAGTCGTACAGGGGACTCTGGAAACACCATATATTTT. This encodes CASSRTGDSGNTIYF.